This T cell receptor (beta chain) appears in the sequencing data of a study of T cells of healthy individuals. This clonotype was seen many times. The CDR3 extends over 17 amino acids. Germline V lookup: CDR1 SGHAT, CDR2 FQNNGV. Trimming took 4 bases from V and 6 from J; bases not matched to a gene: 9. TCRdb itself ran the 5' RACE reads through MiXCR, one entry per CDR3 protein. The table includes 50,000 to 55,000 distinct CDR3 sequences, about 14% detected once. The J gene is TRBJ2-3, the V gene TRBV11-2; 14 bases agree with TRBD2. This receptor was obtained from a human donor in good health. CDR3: CASSSSGLAGGLDTQYF. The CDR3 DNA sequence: TGTGCCAGCAGCTCCTCCGGACTAGCGGGAGGTTTGGATACGCAGTATTTT.